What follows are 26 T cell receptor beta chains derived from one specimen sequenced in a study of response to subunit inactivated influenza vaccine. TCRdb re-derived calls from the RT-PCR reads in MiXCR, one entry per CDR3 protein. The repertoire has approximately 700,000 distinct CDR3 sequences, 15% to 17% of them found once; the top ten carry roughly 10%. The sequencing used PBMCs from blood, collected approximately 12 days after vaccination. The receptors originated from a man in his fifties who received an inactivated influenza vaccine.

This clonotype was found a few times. As DNA, the CDR3 is TGCGCCAGCAGACTGACTGGGGGTCTAAGAGAGACCCAGTACTTC. Protein sequence: CASRLTGGLRETQYF. The rearrangement links TRBV5-1 to TRBJ2-5; TRBD1 or TRBD2 may be the D gene (5 bases each). Germline V gene lookup returns CDR1 SGHRS and CDR2 YFSETQ. Trimming cost V 5 bases and J 4 bases, with 18 bases left between them. The CDR3 length is 15 residues.

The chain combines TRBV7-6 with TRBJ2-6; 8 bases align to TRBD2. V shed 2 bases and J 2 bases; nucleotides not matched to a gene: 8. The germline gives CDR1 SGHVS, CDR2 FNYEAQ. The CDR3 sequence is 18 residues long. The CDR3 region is CASSLYGSGIPGANVLTF. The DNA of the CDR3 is TGTGCCAGCAGCTTATATGGTAGCGGGATCCCTGGGGCCAACGTCCTGACTTTC.

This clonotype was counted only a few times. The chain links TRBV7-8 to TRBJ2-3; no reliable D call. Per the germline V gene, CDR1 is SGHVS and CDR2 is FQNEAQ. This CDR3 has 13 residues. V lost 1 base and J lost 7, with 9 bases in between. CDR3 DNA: TGTGCCAGCAGCTTAGAACAGCATAATACGCAGTATTTT. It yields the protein CASSLEQHNTQYF.

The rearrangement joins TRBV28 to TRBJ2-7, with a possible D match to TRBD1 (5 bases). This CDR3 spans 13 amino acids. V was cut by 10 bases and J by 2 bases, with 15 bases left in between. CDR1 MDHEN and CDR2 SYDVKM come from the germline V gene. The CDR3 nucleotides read TGTGCCATACAAGGACAAGGAACCTACGAGCAGTACTTC. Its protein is CAIQGQGTYEQYF.

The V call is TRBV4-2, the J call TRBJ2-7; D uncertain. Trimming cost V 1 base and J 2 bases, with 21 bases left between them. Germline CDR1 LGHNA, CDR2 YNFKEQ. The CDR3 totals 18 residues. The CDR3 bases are TGTGCCAGCAGCCAAGGCGATTCCCTGGGGTTGAGCACCTACGAGCAGTACTTC. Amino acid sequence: CASSQGDSLGLSTYEQYF.

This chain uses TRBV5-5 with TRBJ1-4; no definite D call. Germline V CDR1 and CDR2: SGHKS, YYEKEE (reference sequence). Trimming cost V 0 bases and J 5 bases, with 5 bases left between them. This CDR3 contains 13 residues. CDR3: CASSLAVNEKLFF. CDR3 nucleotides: TGTGCCAGCAGCTTGGCCGTGAATGAAAAACTGTTTTTT.

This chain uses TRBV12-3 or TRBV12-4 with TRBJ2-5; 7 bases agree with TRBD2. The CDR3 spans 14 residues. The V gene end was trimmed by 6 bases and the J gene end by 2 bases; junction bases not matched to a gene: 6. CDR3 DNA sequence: TGTGCCAGCAGCCCTGGGACTATTCAAGAGACCCAGTACTTC. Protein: CASSPGTIQETQYF.

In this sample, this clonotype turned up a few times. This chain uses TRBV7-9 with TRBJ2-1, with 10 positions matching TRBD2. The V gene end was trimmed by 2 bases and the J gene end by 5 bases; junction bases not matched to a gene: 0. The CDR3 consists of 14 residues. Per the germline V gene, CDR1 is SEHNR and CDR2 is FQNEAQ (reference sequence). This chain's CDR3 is CASSLLAGDNEQFF. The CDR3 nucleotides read TGTGCCAGCAGCTTACTAGCGGGGGACAATGAGCAGTTCTTC.

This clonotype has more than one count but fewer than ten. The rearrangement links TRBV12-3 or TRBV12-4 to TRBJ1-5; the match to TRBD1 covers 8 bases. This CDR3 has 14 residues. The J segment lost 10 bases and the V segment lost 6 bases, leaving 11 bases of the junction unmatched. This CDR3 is CASRPGQGSNPQHF. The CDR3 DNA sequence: TGTGCCAGCAGACCAGGACAGGGCTCTAATCCCCAGCATTTT.

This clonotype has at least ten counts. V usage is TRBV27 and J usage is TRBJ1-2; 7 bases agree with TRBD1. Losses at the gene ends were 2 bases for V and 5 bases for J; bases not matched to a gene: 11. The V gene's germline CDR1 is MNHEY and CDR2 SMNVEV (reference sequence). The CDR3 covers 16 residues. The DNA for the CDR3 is TGTGCCAGCAGTTTAAGTTCTGTAGGGGGCATTTATGGCTACACCTTC. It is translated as CASSLSSVGGIYGYTF.

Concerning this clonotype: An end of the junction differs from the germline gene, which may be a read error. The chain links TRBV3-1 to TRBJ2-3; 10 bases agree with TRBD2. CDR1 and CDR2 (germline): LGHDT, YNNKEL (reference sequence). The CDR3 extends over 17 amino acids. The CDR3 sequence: CASSKDPSGGATDTQYF. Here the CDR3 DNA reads TGTGCCAGCAGCAAAGATCCCAGCGGGGGGGCTACAGATACGCAGTATTTT.

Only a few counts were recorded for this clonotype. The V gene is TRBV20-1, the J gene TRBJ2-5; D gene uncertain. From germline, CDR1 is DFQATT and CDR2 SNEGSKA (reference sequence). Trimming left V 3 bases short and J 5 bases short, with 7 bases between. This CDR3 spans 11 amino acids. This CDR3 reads CSARDVETQYF. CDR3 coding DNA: TGCAGTGCTAGGGACGTGGAGACCCAGTACTTC.

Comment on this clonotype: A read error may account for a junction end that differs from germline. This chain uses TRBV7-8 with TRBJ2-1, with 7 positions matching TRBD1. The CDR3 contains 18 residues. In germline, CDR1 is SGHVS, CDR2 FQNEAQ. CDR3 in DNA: TGTGCCAGCAGCTTAGCGCAGGGGGTCCTTAGCTCCTACAATGAGCATTTCTTC. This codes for CASSLAQGVLSSYNEHFF.

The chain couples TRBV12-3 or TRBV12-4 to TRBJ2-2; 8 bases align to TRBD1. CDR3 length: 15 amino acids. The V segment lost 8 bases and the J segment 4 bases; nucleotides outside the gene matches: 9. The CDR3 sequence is CASRTTGVLTGELFF. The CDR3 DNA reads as TGTGCCAGCCGAACGACAGGGGTCCTCACCGGGGAGCTGTTTTTT.

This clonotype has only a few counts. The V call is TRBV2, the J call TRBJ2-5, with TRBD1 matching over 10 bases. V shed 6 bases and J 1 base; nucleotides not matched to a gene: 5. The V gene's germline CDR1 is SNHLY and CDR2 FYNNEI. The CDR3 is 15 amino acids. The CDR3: CASRVGTGAQETQYF. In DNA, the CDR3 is TGTGCCAGCAGGGTTGGGACAGGGGCCCAAGAGACCCAGTACTTC.

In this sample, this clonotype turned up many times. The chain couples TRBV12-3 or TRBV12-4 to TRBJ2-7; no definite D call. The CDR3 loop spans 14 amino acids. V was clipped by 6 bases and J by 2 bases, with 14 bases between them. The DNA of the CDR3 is TGTGCCAGCAGCCCCCTGGGGAAAGCCTACGAGCAGTACTTC. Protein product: CASSPLGKAYEQYF.

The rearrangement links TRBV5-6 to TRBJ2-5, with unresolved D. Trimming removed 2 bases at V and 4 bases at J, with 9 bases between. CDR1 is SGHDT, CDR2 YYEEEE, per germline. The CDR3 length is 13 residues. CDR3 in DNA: TGTGCCAGCAGCTTTGACCGGGCAGAGACCCAGTACTTC. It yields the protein CASSFDRAETQYF.

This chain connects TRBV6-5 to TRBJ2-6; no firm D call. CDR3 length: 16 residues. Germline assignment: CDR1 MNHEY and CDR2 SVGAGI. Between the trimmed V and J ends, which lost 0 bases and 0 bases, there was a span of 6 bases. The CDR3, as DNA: TGTGCCAGCAGTTACTCGGCGGTCTCTGGGGCCAACGTCCTGACTTTC. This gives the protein CASSYSAVSGANVLTF.

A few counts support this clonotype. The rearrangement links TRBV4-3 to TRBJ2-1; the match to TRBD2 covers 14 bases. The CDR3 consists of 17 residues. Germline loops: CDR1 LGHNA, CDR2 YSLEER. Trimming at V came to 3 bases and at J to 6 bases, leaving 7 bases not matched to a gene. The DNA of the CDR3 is TGCGCCAGCAGCCAGGTACCGGGACTAGCGGGAGTCAATGAGCAGTTCTTC. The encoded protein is CASSQVPGLAGVNEQFF.

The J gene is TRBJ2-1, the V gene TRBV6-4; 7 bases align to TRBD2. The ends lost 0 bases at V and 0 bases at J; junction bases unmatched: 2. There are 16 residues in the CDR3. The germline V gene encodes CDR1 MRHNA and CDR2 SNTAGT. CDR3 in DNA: TGTGCCAGCAGTGACTCAAGGGAGGGCTCCTACAATGAGCAGTTCTTC. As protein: CASSDSREGSYNEQFF.

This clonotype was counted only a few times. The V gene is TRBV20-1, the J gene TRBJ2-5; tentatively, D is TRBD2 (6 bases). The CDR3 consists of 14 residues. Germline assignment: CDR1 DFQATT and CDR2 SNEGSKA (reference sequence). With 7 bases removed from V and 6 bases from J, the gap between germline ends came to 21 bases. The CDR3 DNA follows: TGCAGTGGTGACCGGGACCCCGGAGGGAAGACCCAGTACTTC. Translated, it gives CSGDRDPGGKTQYF.

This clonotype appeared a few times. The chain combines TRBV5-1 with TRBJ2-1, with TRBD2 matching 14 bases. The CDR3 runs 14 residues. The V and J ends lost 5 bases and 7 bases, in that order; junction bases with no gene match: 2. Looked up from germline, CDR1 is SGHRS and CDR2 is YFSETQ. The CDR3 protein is CASRTSGGVNEQFF. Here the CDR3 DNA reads TGCGCCAGCAGGACTAGCGGGGGGGTTAATGAGCAGTTCTTC.

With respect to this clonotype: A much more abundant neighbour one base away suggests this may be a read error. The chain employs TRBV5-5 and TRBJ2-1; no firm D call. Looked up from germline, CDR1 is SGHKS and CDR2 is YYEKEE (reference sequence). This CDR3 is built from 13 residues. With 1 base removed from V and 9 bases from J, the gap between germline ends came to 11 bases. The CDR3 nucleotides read TGTGCCAGCAGCTTGCCAGGTAACAGTGAGCAGTTCTTC. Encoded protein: CASSLPGNSEQFF. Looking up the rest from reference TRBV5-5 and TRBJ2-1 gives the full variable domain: DAGVTQSPTHLIKTRGQQVTLRCSPISGHKSVSWYQQVLGQGPQFIFQYYEKEERGRGNFPDRFSARQFPNYSSELNVNALLLGDSALYLCASSLPGNSEQFFGPGTRLTVL.

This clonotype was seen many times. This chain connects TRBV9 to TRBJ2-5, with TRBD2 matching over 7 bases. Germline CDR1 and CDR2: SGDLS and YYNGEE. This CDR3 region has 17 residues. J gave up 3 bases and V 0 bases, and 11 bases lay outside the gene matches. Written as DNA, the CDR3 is TGTGCCAGCAGCGTAGGGGCTAGCGGAGGATTCGAAGAGACCCAGTACTTC. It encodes CASSVGASGGFEETQYF.

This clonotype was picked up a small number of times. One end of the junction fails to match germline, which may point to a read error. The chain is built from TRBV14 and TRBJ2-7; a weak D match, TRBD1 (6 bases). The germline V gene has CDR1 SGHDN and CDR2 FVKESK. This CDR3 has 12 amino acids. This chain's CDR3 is CASSRPGHRLDF. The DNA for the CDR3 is TGTGCCAGCAGCCGACCGGGACATCGGTTAGACTTC.

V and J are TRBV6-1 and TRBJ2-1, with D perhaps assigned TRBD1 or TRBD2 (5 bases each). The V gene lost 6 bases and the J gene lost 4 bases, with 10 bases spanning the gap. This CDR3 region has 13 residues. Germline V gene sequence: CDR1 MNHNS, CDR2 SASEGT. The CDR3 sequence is CASRWGSYNEQFF. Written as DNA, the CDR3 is TGTGCCAGCAGGTGGGGGTCATACAATGAGCAGTTCTTC.